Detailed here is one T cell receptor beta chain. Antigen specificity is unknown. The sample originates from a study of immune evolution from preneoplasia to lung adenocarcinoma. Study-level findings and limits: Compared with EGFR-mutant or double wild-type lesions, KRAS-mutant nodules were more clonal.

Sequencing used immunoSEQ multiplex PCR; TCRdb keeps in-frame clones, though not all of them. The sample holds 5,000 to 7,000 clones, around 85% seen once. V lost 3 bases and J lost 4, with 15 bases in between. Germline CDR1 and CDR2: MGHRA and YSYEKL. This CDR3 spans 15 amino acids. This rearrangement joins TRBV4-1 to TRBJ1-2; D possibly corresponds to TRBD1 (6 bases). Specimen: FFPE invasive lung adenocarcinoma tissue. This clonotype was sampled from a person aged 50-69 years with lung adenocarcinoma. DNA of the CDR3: TGCGCCAGCAGCCAGGGTAACAGGGAGATCTATGGCTACACCTTC. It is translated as CASSQGNREIYGYTF.